Each of the 13 T cell receptor beta chains below was sequenced from the same sample in a study of T cells in Graves' hyperthyroidism and ophthalmopathy. TCR beta CDR3 regions were amplified from RNA transcripts. A set of HTBI primers served as the primers for a first-round RT-PCR of the TCR CDR3. TCRdb re-called the multiplex PCR reads through MiXCR, storing one row per CDR3 protein. The sample includes 410,000 or so distinct CDR3 sequences, roughly 14% of them seen just once. Sequencing input: blood. The receptors derive from a man younger than 35 with Graves' ophthalmopathy.

The table lists this clonotype with many counts. V gene TRBV7-9 combines with J gene TRBJ2-4; TRBD1 is a possible D gene (6 bases). The CDR3 sequence is 17 residues long. Trimming shortened V by 6 bases and J by 0 bases, and 18 bases separated the two germline ends. Germline V gene data show CDR1 as SEHNR and CDR2 as FQNEAQ (reference sequence). The CDR3 spells CASSSQGRTLAKNIQYF. The CDR3 DNA is TGTGCCAGCAGTTCCCAGGGGCGGACGCTAGCCAAAAACATTCAGTACTTC.

This chain links TRBV19 with TRBJ2-4; perhaps TRBD2 as D (5 bases). From germline, CDR1 is LNHDA and CDR2 SQIVND (reference sequence). The CDR3 runs to 14 residues. The V end lost 7 bases, the J end lost 4 bases, and 14 bases lay between the germline ends. The CDR3: CASIPGLGKNIQYF. In nucleotides, the CDR3 is TGTGCCAGTATTCCCGGACTGGGAAAAAACATTCAGTACTTC.

There are many counts of this clonotype. This chain connects TRBV11-3 to TRBJ2-1; TRBD2 might be the D (6 bases). Trimming left V 5 bases short and J 0 bases short, with 14 bases between. The CDR3 spans 16 residues. In germline, CDR1 is SGHNT, CDR2 YENEEA. CDR3 nucleotide sequence: TGTGCCAGCAGCGTGACTAGTCGAAGCTCCTACAATGAGCAGTTCTTC. Translating gives CASSVTSRSSYNEQFF.

This clonotype was seen only once. The chain joins TRBV6-2 or TRBV6-3 to TRBJ2-1; D not certain. V was cut by 6 bases and J by 7 bases, with 13 bases left in between. Germline lookup yields CDR1 MNHEY and CDR2 SVGEGT. The CDR3 consists of 13 residues. The CDR3 sequence: CASSSIKLNEQFF. Here the CDR3 DNA reads TGTGCCAGCAGCTCCATTAAGTTAAATGAGCAGTTCTTC.

This clonotype occurred many times. J is TRBJ1-2 and V is TRBV7-9; the D is unclear. The CDR3 covers 13 residues. Germline V gene data show CDR1 as SEHNR and CDR2 as FQNEAQ (reference sequence). Trimming cost V 6 bases and J 4 bases, with 12 bases left between them. CDR3 sequence (DNA): TGTGCCAGCAGATCCCTGCCCAGCTATGGCTACACCTTC. This encodes CASRSLPSYGYTF.

The sample holds many counts of this clonotype. The chain carries TRBV7-9 and TRBJ2-5; the D is unclear. This CDR3 region has 14 residues. V lost 1 base and J 1 base, leaving 7 bases between the germline ends. Germline V gene sequence: CDR1 SEHNR, CDR2 FQNEAQ (reference sequence). The CDR3 region is CASSLEQLQETQYF. As DNA, the CDR3 is TGTGCCAGCAGCTTAGAACAGCTCCAAGAGACCCAGTACTTC.

This clonotype was counted many times. The chain joins TRBV7-9 to TRBJ2-5; D is undetermined. CDR1 is SEHNR and CDR2 is FQNEAQ in the germline V gene (reference sequence). This CDR3 comprises 12 residues. V shed 2 bases and J shed 5 bases, with 6 bases lying between them. As DNA, the CDR3 is TGTGCCAGCAGCTTAACCTGGGAGACCCAGTACTTC. Protein: CASSLTWETQYF.

This clonotype was recorded at least ten times. The chain has TRBV5-1 and TRBJ2-5, with D possibly TRBD1 on 5 matching bases. This CDR3 is built from 15 residues. The V gene's germline CDR1 is SGHRS and CDR2 YFSETQ. The ends were cut back, 4 bases at V and 2 bases at J, with 15 bases in the middle. The CDR3 sequence: CASSPHQAGQETQYF. CDR3 bases: TGCGCCAGCAGCCCCCACCAGGCAGGGCAAGAGACCCAGTACTTC.

This clonotype was detected a few times. A single base separates this from a much larger clone, so it may be a read error. The CDR3 DNA is TGTGCCAGCAGCGAAAGCGGCACCAGCACATATACGCAGTATTTT. Protein: CASSESGTSTYTQYF. The J gene is TRBJ2-3, the V gene TRBV9; TRBD2 is a possible D gene (5 bases). The CDR3 consists of 15 residues. Germline-derived CDR1 and CDR2 are SGDLS and YYNGEE.

V and J are TRBV3-1 and TRBJ2-7, with 8 positions matching TRBD1. Germline-derived CDR1 and CDR2 are LGHDT and YNNKEL (reference sequence). Trimming cost V 0 bases and J 4 bases; bases outside gene matches: 5. This CDR3 is built from 15 residues. The CDR3 here is CASSQDAGGTYEQYF. The CDR3 DNA reads as TGTGCCAGCAGCCAAGATGCAGGGGGCACATACGAGCAGTACTTC.

The chain couples TRBV14 to TRBJ2-2; 10 positions agree with TRBD2. With 3 bases clipped from V and 4 bases from J, the junction kept 8 bases outside the gene matches. CDR1 and CDR2 (germline): SGHDN, FVKESK. The length of the CDR3 is 17 residues. CDR3 sequence: CASSHPSGRGGTGELFF. In nucleotides, the CDR3 is TGTGCCAGCAGCCACCCTAGCGGGAGAGGGGGCACCGGGGAGCTGTTTTTT.

At least ten counts were recorded for this clonotype. The chain uses TRBV7-9 and TRBJ2-1; no clear D. The germline gives CDR1 SEHNR, CDR2 FQNEAQ (reference sequence). The CDR3 consists of 16 residues. Trimming pared 3 bases from V and 1 base from J, leaving 13 bases between. CDR3 residues: CASSLGSTGSYNEQFF. DNA for the CDR3: TGTGCCAGCAGCTTGGGGTCTACTGGGTCCTACAATGAGCAGTTCTTC.

V and J are TRBV2 and TRBJ2-7, with 7 bases fitting TRBD2. V lost 7 bases and J lost 2; bases outside the gene matches: 8. Germline V CDR1 and CDR2: SNHLY, FYNNEI. This CDR3 is built from 14 residues. The CDR3 DNA is TGTGCCAGCAATCGGCGGGAGTTAGCCTACGAGCAGTACTTC. Amino acids: CASNRRELAYEQYF.